The entry below gives a single T cell receptor (beta chain) sequence along with its context. This record comes from a study of blood T cell repertoires in COVID-19. About the research overall: Acute and convalescent COVID-19 samples came from the United States, Italy and Spain.

V lost 1 base to trimming and J lost 6 bases, with 16 bases between them. Germline-derived CDR1 and CDR2 are SGHRS and YFSETQ. The CDR3 totals 15 residues. Authors' analysis steps: Amplification of reference gene primers was used by the study to estimate nucleated cell counts. Here immunoSEQ multiplex PCR was the method, and the copy in TCRdb shows in-frame clones only, minus some. For V, J and clone size, that table is used; D and trimming come from the DNA. Of 25,000 to 30,000 clones in the sample, about 80% were seen once. This TCR was recovered from a man in his 70s with acute or convalescent COVID-19. The chain carries TRBV5-1 and TRBJ1-2; D unclear. The sequenced sample consisted of peripheral blood. The CDR3 is CASSLMDSRTDGYTF. The CDR3 coding sequence is TGCGCCAGCAGCTTGATGGATAGTCGAACAGATGGCTACACCTTC.